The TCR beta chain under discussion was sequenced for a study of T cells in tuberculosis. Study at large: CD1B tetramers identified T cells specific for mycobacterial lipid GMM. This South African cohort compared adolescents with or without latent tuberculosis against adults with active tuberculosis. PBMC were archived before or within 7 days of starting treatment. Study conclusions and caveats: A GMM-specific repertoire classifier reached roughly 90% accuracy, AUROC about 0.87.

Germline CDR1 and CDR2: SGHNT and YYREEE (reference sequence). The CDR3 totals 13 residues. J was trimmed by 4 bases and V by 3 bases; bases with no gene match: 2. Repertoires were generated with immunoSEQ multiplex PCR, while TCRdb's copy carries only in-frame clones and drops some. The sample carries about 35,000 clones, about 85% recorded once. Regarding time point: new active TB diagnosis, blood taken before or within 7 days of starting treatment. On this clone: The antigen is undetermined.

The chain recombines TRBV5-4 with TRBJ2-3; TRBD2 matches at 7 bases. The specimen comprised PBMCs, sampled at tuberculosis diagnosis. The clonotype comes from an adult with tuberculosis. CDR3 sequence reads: CASSYTSADTQYF. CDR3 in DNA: TGTGCCAGCAGCTATACTAGCGCAGATACGCAGTATTTT.